These 3 T cell receptor beta chains share one sample of origin, sequenced in a study of blood T cell repertoires in COVID-19. The protocol was immunoSEQ multiplex PCR, while the TCRdb copy is restricted to in-frame clones and leaves out a portion. Seen here are about 360,000 clones, approximately 86% observed once, and the top ten hold less than 9%. The sequenced sample consisted of peripheral blood. The receptors were gathered from a woman aged 60-75 years with COVID-19, enrolled during active disease.

The sample holds a few counts of this clone. The chain has TRBV6-5 and TRBJ1-1; no definite D call. This CDR3 is built from 15 residues. With 2 bases removed from V and 3 bases from J, the gap between germline ends came to 13 bases. The V gene's germline CDR1 is MNHEY and CDR2 SVGAGI. In DNA, the CDR3 is TGTGCCAGCAGTTACAGCTTGAACGTCGACACTGAAGCTTTCTTT. The encoded protein is CASSYSLNVDTEAFF.

In its sample, this clone was seen once. The gene calls are TRBV18 and TRBJ1-3, with 9 positions matching TRBD1. Germline assignment: CDR1 KGHSH and CDR2 LQKENI. This CDR3 spans 15 amino acids. V lost 6 bases to trimming and J lost 4 bases; unmatched junction nucleotides: 7. CDR3: CASSAGTGLGNTIYF. The CDR3 DNA follows: TGTGCCAGCTCGGCCGGGACAGGGCTCGGAAACACCATATATTTT. Full variable domain (outside the CDR3, taken from reference TRBV18 and TRBJ1-3): NAGVMQNPRHLVRRRGQEARLRCSPMKGHSHVYWYRQLPEEGLKFMVYLQKENIIDESGMPKERFSAEFPKEGPSILRIQQVVRGDSAAYFCASSAGTGLGNTIYFGEGSWLTVV.

The chain employs TRBV4-2 and TRBJ1-6; D ambiguous. CDR3 size: 13 residues. Germline CDR1 and CDR2: LGHNA and YNFKEQ. V gave up 2 bases and J gave up 5 bases, with 4 bases separating them. CDR3 in DNA: TGTGCCAGCAGCCAAAACAATAATTCACCCCTCCACTTT. Its translation is CASSQNNNSPLHF.